Listed here are 17 T cell receptor beta chains from one sample, sequenced in a study of shared clonotypes between healthy human individuals. The assay was immunoSEQ multiplex PCR, and TCRdb's table has in-frame clones only and misses some. Among 1 million to 1.2 million clones listed, approximately 80% were seen once. The sample comprised memory CD4+ T cells from PBMCs. Subset in this sample: CD45RA-negative fraction. These receptor sequences come from a man aged 18 to 30 in good health. Some clones in this sample may be carry-over from other donors' samples.

V usage is TRBV19 and J usage is TRBJ1-4, with a weak D call TRBD1 (6 bases). The germline V gene encodes CDR1 LNHDA and CDR2 SQIVND (reference sequence). The CDR3 is made up of 13 amino acids. Deletions cut 4 bases from V and 6 bases from J, with 9 bases between. The CDR3 region has the DNA TGTGCCAGTAGTACGGGACACGATGAAAAACTGTTTTTT. Protein product: CASSTGHDEKLFF.

This clone was counted a few times. A far larger clone is off by one base, so a read error is likely. The same CDR3 arises from other DNA sequences in this sample as well. The chain has TRBV7-2 and TRBJ2-3, with D unresolved. V was trimmed by 1 base and J by 2 bases, leaving 7 bases between them. The length of the CDR3 is 14 residues. Looked up from germline, CDR1 is SGHTA and CDR2 is FQGNSA. The CDR3: CASSLDGNTDTQYF. Here the CDR3 DNA reads TGTGCCAGCAGCTTAGACGGAAACACAGATACGCAGTATTTT.

V gene TRBV28 combines with J gene TRBJ1-2; D uncertain. Germline CDR1 and CDR2: MDHEN and SYDVKM. This CDR3 comprises 11 residues. V was cut by 7 bases and J by 6 bases, with 9 bases left in between. CDR3 bases: TGTGCCAGCAAAGGACCCAATGGCTACACCTTC. As protein: CASKGPNGYTF.

The rearrangement uses TRBV7-6 and TRBJ1-4; 7 positions agree with TRBD1. The CDR3 has 16 amino acids. Germline lookup yields CDR1 SGHVS and CDR2 FNYEAQ. The V gene end was trimmed by 7 bases and the J gene end by 3 bases; junction bases not matched to a gene: 11. In DNA form, the CDR3 reads TGTGCCAGCATCCCCGGGGCAGGGGGGTCTAATGAAAAACTGTTTTTT. It translates to CASIPGAGGSNEKLFF.

The gene calls are TRBV5-6 and TRBJ1-5; weak D call: TRBD1 (6 bases). Trimming removed 3 bases at V and 3 bases at J, with 13 bases between. CDR3 length: 15 amino acids. Germline lookup yields CDR1 SGHDT and CDR2 YYEEEE. This CDR3 is CASSSRDNPNQPQHF. CDR3 sequence (DNA): TGTGCCAGCAGCTCCCGGGACAACCCCAATCAGCCCCAGCATTTT.

This chain joins TRBV21-1 and TRBJ1-1. TRBV21-1 is classified as a pseudogene. The CDR3 has 16 amino acids. CDR3 DNA sequence: TGTGCCAGCAGCAAAGCTCACCCTCGCTGGGGGACTGAAGCTTTCTTT. This gives the protein CASSKAHPRWGTEAFF.

This clone was seen only once. This chain links TRBV7-9 with TRBJ2-7; D perhaps matches TRBD1 (6 bases). In germline, CDR1 is SEHNR, CDR2 FQNEAQ (reference sequence). This CDR3 region has 15 residues. V lost 6 bases and J 2 bases, leaving 17 bases between the germline ends. DNA of the CDR3: TGTGCCAGCAGACAGACCGGGACACCCACCTACGAGCAGTACTTC. It yields the protein CASRQTGTPTYEQYF.

This clone was found once. V usage is TRBV5-6 and J usage is TRBJ1-2, with TRBD1 as a possible D gene (6 bases). Germline values: CDR1 SGHDT, CDR2 YYEEEE. CDR3 size: 14 residues. V gave up 4 bases and J gave up 4 bases, with 14 bases separating them. CDR3 protein: CASSEVTGPYGYTF. As DNA, the CDR3 is TGTGCCAGCAGCGAAGTAACAGGGCCCTATGGCTACACCTTC.

This clone appeared once. V is TRBV20-1 and J is TRBJ2-3; perhaps TRBD1 as D (5 bases). The CDR3 is 11 amino acids. Trimming stripped 6 bases from V and 6 bases from J, with 10 bases between. Germline assignment: CDR1 DFQATT and CDR2 SNEGSKA (reference sequence). The CDR3, as DNA: TGCAGTGCCGCTAAGGGGGATACGCAGTATTTT. This gives the protein CSAAKGDTQYF.

The J gene is TRBJ2-5, the V gene TRBV4-1; D is possibly TRBD1 or TRBD2 (5 bases each). V lost 4 bases and J lost 7, with 16 bases in between. This CDR3 is built from 14 residues. The germline CDR1 and CDR2 sequences are MGHRA and YSYEKL. CDR3 sequence: CASSLSGLEGTQYF. For the CDR3, the DNA is TGCGCCAGCAGCCTCTCGGGGCTTGAGGGGACCCAGTACTTC.

The rearrangement joins TRBV11-1 to TRBJ2-5; D uncertain. Deletions cut 1 base from V and 5 bases from J, with 11 bases between. Germline V gene data show CDR1 as SGHAT and CDR2 as FQDESV (reference sequence). This CDR3 region has 14 residues. CDR3 amino acids: CASSLGPGSETQYF. In DNA form, the CDR3 reads TGTGCCAGCAGCTTAGGCCCGGGTTCGGAGACCCAGTACTTC.

The chain links TRBV5-1 to TRBJ2-7; D gene uncertain. The ends were cut back, 4 bases at V and 1 base at J, with 9 bases in the middle. CDR3 size: 13 residues. Germline V CDR1 and CDR2: SGHRS, YFSETQ. CDR3 loop: CASSNPGSYEQYF. The CDR3 nucleotides read TGCGCCAGCAGCAACCCCGGGTCCTACGAGCAGTACTTC.

In regard to this clone: The same CDR3 can be traced to other DNA sequences in this sample. V gene TRBV9 combines with J gene TRBJ1-1; weak D call: TRBD1 (6 bases). This CDR3 region has 14 residues. V dropped 0 bases and J dropped 1 base, with 7 bases sitting between them. Germline loops: CDR1 SGDLS, CDR2 YYNGEE. The chain's CDR3 is CASSVVQGNTEAFF. The CDR3 DNA follows: TGTGCCAGCAGCGTAGTACAGGGGAACACTGAAGCTTTCTTT.

The V gene is TRBV27, the J gene TRBJ2-3; no firm D call. This CDR3 has 14 amino acids. V was clipped by 3 bases and J by 3 bases, with 10 bases between them. Germline V gives CDR1 MNHEY, CDR2 SMNVEV (reference sequence). CDR3 protein: CASSFRILTDTQYF. CDR3 nucleotide sequence: TGTGCCAGCAGTTTTCGGATACTTACAGATACGCAGTATTTT.

The rearrangement joins TRBV7-2 to TRBJ1-6; D call uncertain. Germline values: CDR1 SGHTA, CDR2 FQGNSA. The CDR3 covers 14 residues. V dropped 2 bases and J dropped 4 bases, with 6 bases sitting between them. CDR3 nucleotides: TGTGCCAGCAGCTTATCACGGTATAATTCACCCCTCCACTTT. This gives the protein CASSLSRYNSPLHF.

The rearrangement joins TRBV4-1 to TRBJ2-4; a possible D gene is TRBD1 (5 bases). V dropped 4 bases and J dropped 4 bases, with 23 bases sitting between them. The CDR3 has 18 residues. CDR1 and CDR2 from the germline V gene are MGHRA and YSYEKL. The CDR3 loop is CASSLGAQTTPKKNIQYF. The CDR3 DNA reads TGCGCCAGCAGCCTAGGGGCCCAGACAACGCCAAAAAAAAACATTCAGTACTTC.

V is TRBV5-1 and J is TRBJ2-7, with unresolved D. Germline V lookup: CDR1 SGHRS, CDR2 YFSETQ. With 0 bases removed from V and 3 bases from J, the gap between germline ends came to 10 bases. CDR3 length: 14 residues. As DNA, the CDR3 is TGCGCCAGCAGCTTGGCAGGAGTGATCTACGAGCAGTACTTC. Translating it yields CASSLAGVIYEQYF. The full variable domain, rest sourced from reference TRBV5-1 and TRBJ2-7, is KAGVTQTPRYLIKTRGQQVTLSCSPISGHRSVSWYQQTPGQGLQFLFEYFSETQRNKGNFPGRFSGRQFSNSRSEMNVSTLELGDSALYLCASSLAGVIYEQYFGPGTRLTVT.